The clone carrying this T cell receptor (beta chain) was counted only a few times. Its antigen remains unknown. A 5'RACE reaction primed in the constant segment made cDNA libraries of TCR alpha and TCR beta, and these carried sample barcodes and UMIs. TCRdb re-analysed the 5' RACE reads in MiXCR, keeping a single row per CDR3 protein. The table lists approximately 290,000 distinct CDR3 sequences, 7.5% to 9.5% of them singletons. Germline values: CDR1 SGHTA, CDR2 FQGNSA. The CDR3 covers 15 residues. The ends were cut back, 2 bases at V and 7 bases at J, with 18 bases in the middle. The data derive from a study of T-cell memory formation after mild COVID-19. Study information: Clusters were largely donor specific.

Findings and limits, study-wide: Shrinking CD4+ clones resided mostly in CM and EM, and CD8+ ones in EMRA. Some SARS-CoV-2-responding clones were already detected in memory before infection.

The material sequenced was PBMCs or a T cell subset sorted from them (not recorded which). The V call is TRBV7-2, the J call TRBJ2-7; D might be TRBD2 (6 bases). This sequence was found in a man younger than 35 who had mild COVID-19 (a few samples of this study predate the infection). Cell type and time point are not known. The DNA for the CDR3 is TGTGCCAGCAGCTTATTCGCCGGGGGTTCAGTTGAGCAGTACGTC. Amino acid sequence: CASSLFAGGSVEQYV.